This T cell receptor (beta chain) emerged from a study of Ad26.COV2.S vaccination and SARS-CoV-2 variants (dated by TCRdb to about 2021). Regarding the research as a whole: Donors in the vaccine arm were drawn from COV1001, a multicentre, randomized, double-blind, placebo-controlled phase I-IIa trial testing Ad26.COV2.S in healthy adults. A total of around 32 samples were included in the TCR-sequenced set, comprising roughly 20 Ad26.COV2.S vaccine recipients, 5 placebo recipients and 8 SARS-CoV-2 convalescent individuals. TCRbeta repertoire sequencing served as the tool for gauging how specific and how broad the SARS-CoV-2-reactive T cell receptors were following Ad26.COV2.S vaccination. Throughout the experiments and outcome assessment, investigators stayed blinded to trial group allocation. Ad26.COV2.S was administered intramuscularly at 5 x 10^10 or 1 x 10^11 viral particles, either as a single shot or as two shots given 56 days apart. Trial participants were randomized into five groups of five, in which low-dose or high-dose Ad26.COV2.S was given once or twice, or placebo was given on both occasions. The investigation overall reported the following: The authors noted that total T cell responses may have been underestimated by the TCR breadth and depth analyses. Compared with placebo recipients, Ad26.COV2.S recipients showed higher spike-specific TCR breadth (P = 0.0014). Substantial breadth of spike-specific CD8+ and CD4+ T cell responses was reported after vaccination. Vaccine and placebo recipients had similar non-spike TCR breadth, a finding consistent with the vaccine containing only spike. Comparing responses between vaccine doses or regimens was not something the study was powered to do.

Points on this clone: The target of this receptor is not known. No base qualities exist here, and no much larger clone lies one base off it.

The immunoSEQ Assay was the method used to sequence TCRbeta CDR3 regions. After extraction, genomic DNA underwent amplification by bias-controlled multiplex PCR, followed by high-throughput sequencing. As for the authors' bioinformatics: To quantify the absolute abundance of each unique TCRbeta CDR3 region, sequences were collapsed and filtered. T cell fraction was estimated by normalizing TCRbeta template counts to usable DNA, with usable DNA measured through amplification of reference genes found in all nucleated cells. Repertoire TCRs were annotated as SARS-CoV-2-specific when V gene, CDR3 amino acid sequence and J gene were exactly matched to a known reactive TCR set. MIRA supplied the reference SARS-CoV-2 TCR set, which was filtered for enrichment in COVID-19-positive ImmuneCODE repertoires so that public or cross-reactive TCRs were removed. Using the MIRA antigens, annotated TCRs were further analysed by specific ORF or by position within an ORF. Breadth was defined as the number of annotated unique rearrangements divided by the total number of unique productive rearrangements, and depth was defined as the summed frequency of the annotated unique rearrangements. Two-sided Wilcoxon rank-sum tests were applied when comparing TCR breadth between groups. TCRdb retrieved this table from immuneACCESS and kept in-frame rearrangements only. Not all clones are present; in checked studies, unresolved V genes account for under half, and no reason is known for the remainder. The DNA was the basis for D and trimming; V, J and clone size are from that table. This sample is represented by about 440,000 clones; less than 95% of them were singletons. Around 4.5% of the sample comes from the top ten.

Taken with the paper, the label for treatment or condition translates to: around 19 received Ad26.COV2.S at low or high dose, single or two shots; 5 received placebo; per-sample allocation not given. Repertoires of vaccine and placebo recipients were sequenced from samples taken on day 63 after the first injection. Between 29 July and 7 August 2020, Cohort 1b enrolled around 24 adults aged 18-55 years at one site in Boston, USA. Ad26.COV2.S was a replication-incompetent adenovirus type 26 vector that expressed a prefusion-stabilized SARS-CoV-2 spike protein derived from the original Wuhan strain. Measured from the cysteine to the phenylalanine, the CDR3 is 14 residues long. Just the 42-base CDR3 DNA is kept, in frame starting at base 1. The germline V gene (reference sequence) supplies CDR1 MNHEY and CDR2 SMNVEV. V gives up 2 bases and J gives up 1 base, and the segment between their germline ends measures 8 bases.

This receptor was identified in a person between 18 and 60 years old who received the Ad26.COV2.S COVID-19 vaccine or a placebo. Specimen: peripheral blood, collected in a trial of Ad26.COV2.S vaccine versus placebo. Here the chain combines TRBV27 and TRBJ2-5, with the identity of the D gene unclear. The nucleotide sequence reads TGTGCCAGCAGTTTAGGTGGCTCCCAAGAGACCCAGTACTTC. This is translated as CASSLGGSQETQYF.